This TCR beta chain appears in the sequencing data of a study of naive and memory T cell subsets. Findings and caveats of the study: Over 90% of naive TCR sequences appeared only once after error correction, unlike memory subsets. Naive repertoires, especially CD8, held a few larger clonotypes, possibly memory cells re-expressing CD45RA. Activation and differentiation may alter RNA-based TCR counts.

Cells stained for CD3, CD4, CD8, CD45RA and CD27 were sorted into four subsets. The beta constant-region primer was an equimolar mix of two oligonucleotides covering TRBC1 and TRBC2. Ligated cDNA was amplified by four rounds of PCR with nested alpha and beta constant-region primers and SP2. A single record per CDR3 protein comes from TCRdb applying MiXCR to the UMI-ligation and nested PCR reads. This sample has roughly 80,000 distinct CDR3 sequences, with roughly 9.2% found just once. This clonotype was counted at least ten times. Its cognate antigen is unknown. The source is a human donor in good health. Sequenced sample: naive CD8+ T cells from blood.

CDR3 nucleotides: TGCGCCAGCAGCGCCGGACAGGCCTGGGGCTACACCTTC. It specifies CASSAGQAWGYTF. The chain combines TRBV5-1 with TRBJ1-2; TRBD1 matches at 7 bases. The J segment lost 8 bases and the V segment lost 4 bases, leaving 8 bases of the junction unmatched. CDR1 and CDR2 from the germline V gene are SGHRS and YFSETQ. CDR3 length: 13 residues.